The 30 T cell receptor beta chains given below trace back to one sample, sequenced in a study of vaccination effects on CD4 cells after COVID-19. Antigen specificity for these receptors is unknown. Data came from immunoSEQ multiplex PCR; TCRdb stores just in-frame clones and leaves some out. There are approximately 60,000 clones in the sample; 72% occur only once, and 20% to 25% lies in the top ten. Having been cultured for about ten days, the cells underwent CD4+ T cell isolation. The material sequenced was CD4+ T cells from PBMCs cultured without peptide, taken before COVID-19 vaccination. These receptors all stem from a human donor who had a prior SARS-CoV-2 infection.

The CDR3 sequence: CASSLMDSSPLSYEQYF. The CDR3 DNA is TGTGCCAGCAGCTTAATGGACTCGAGTCCCCTCTCCTACGAGCAGTACTTC. V usage is TRBV11-2 and J usage is TRBJ2-7; weak D call: TRBD2 (5 bases). V lost 2 bases to trimming and J lost 0 bases, with 17 bases between them. The CDR3 runs 17 residues. Germline assignment: CDR1 SGHAT and CDR2 FQNNGV.

V and J are TRBV7-2 and TRBJ1-2, with 8 bases that match TRBD1. Germline V CDR1 and CDR2: SGHTA, FQGNSA. The CDR3 has 13 amino acids. After removal of 1 base from V and 5 bases from J, the junction contained 0 bases not matched to a gene. CDR3 in DNA: TGTGCCAGCAGCTTAGACAGGGGGTATGGCTACACCTTC. Translating it yields CASSLDRGYGYTF.

This chain connects TRBV7-2 to TRBJ2-1; D gene ambiguous. Germline CDR1 SGHTA, CDR2 FQGNSA. The CDR3 has 14 residues. V was trimmed by 3 bases and J by 10 bases, leaving 16 bases between them. This chain's CDR3 is CASSFTHYRGEQFF. The CDR3 DNA reads TGTGCCAGCAGCTTCACTCACTACCGAGGCGAGCAGTTCTTC.

The chain recombines TRBV7-8 with TRBJ1-2, with D hard to call. Trimming took off 1 base at V and 0 bases at J, with 15 bases between the two ends. This CDR3 comprises 17 residues. CDR1 is SGHVS and CDR2 is FQNEAQ in the germline V gene. CDR3: CASSLGLRQKANYGYTF. CDR3 DNA sequence: TGTGCCAGCAGCTTAGGTTTAAGGCAGAAAGCTAACTATGGCTACACCTTC. The variable domain in full, with the rest retrieved from reference TRBV7-8 and TRBJ1-2, is GAGVSQSPRYKVAKRGQDVALRCDPISGHVSLFWYQQALGQGPEFLTYFQNEAQLDKSGLPSDRFFAERPEGSVSTLKIQRTQQEDSAVYLCASSLGLRQKANYGYTFGSGTRLTVV.

This chain links TRBV24-1 with TRBJ1-2; the match to TRBD1 covers 8 bases. The CDR3 is made up of 16 amino acids. Germline CDR1 and CDR2: KGHDR and SFDVKD. Trimming cost V 5 bases and J 2 bases; bases outside gene matches: 9. The CDR3 DNA reads TGTGCCACCAGTGGTCCGAGGACAGGGAGGAACTATGGCTACACCTTC. It codes for CATSGPRTGRNYGYTF.

J is TRBJ1-5 and V is TRBV2; D remains unclear. Per germline, CDR1 SNHLY and CDR2 FYNNEI. V was shortened by 6 bases and J by 5 bases, with 11 bases between the two germline ends. This CDR3 comprises 13 residues. The CDR3 DNA reads as TGTGCCAGCAGCGGTGGTATGGATCAGCCCCAGCATTTT. It encodes CASSGGMDQPQHF.

This clone has a handful of counts. The rearrangement joins TRBV7-2 to TRBJ1-2; D not resolved. Germline V gives CDR1 SGHTA, CDR2 FQGNSA. The V end lost 3 bases, the J end lost 6 bases, and 11 bases lay between the germline ends. This CDR3 spans 13 amino acids. The CDR3 region is CASSLYTANGYTF. CDR3 DNA sequence: TGTGCCAGCAGCTTGTATACAGCAAATGGCTACACCTTC.

In this sample, this clone turned up many times. The chain recombines TRBV6-1 with TRBJ1-3; possible D gene TRBD1, 6 bases. V lost 2 bases to trimming and J lost 4 bases, with 12 bases between them. Germline values: CDR1 MNHNS, CDR2 SASEGT. The CDR3 is made up of 15 amino acids. The CDR3 is CASSETPGAGNTIYF. CDR3 in DNA: TGTGCCAGCAGTGAAACCCCAGGGGCCGGAAACACCATATATTTT.

This chain links TRBV5-6 with TRBJ2-5; perhaps D is TRBD1 or TRBD2 (5 bases each). The CDR3 extends over 14 amino acids. Germline CDR1 SGHDT, CDR2 YYEEEE. Deletions cut 4 bases from V and 4 bases from J, with 14 bases between. The CDR3 DNA reads as TGTGCCAGCAGCGGGTGGGGGTATCGAGAGACCCAGTACTTC. It specifies CASSGWGYRETQYF.

The chain joins TRBV4-1 to TRBJ1-6, with D possibly matching TRBD1 (5 bases). V lost 4 bases and J 7 bases, leaving 14 bases between the germline ends. Per the germline V gene, CDR1 is MGHRA and CDR2 is YSYEKL. The length of the CDR3 is 15 residues. CDR3 DNA: TGCGCCAGCAGCCCGGGGCACTTCTCAAATTCACCCCTCCACTTT. The encoded protein is CASSPGHFSNSPLHF.

This clone was detected only a few times. The V and J genes are TRBV19 and TRBJ1-6, with D perhaps TRBD1 (6 bases). Looked up from germline, CDR1 is LNHDA and CDR2 is SQIVND (reference sequence). The CDR3 totals 14 residues. V was cut by 3 bases and J by 13 bases, with 16 bases left in between. The CDR3 bases are TGTGCCAGTAGTATTATGGCAGGGGAGTTCCCCCTCCACTTT. This sequence encodes CASSIMAGEFPLHF.

The J gene is TRBJ2-4, the V gene TRBV25-1; tentatively, D is TRBD2 (7 bases). Germline V gene sequence: CDR1 MGHDK, CDR2 SYGVNS. V lost 6 bases and J lost 7, with 13 bases in between. The CDR3 consists of 13 residues. CDR3 bases: TGTGCCAGCAGCCCGGGGGGCGCGAACATTCAGTACTTC. This gives the protein CASSPGGANIQYF. Drawing the rest from reference TRBV25-1 and TRBJ2-4, the complete variable domain is EADIYQTPRYLVIGTGKKITLECSQTMGHDKMYWYQQDPGMELHLIHYSYGVNSTEKGDLSSESTVSRIRTEHFPLTLESARPSHTSQYLCASSPGGANIQYFGAGTRLSVL.

This clone was seen a few times. This chain connects TRBV3-1 (or the pseudogene TRBV3-2) to TRBJ1-6; D might be TRBD1 (5 bases). Germline V lookup: CDR1 LGHDT, CDR2 YNNKEL (reference sequence). The ends were cut back, 3 bases at V and 14 bases at J, with 11 bases in the middle. This CDR3 has 12 amino acids. DNA of the CDR3: TGTGCCAGCAGCCAGGGGGGTCGTACCCTCCACTTT. This codes for CASSQGGRTLHF.

The rearrangement links TRBV3-1 (or the pseudogene TRBV3-2) to TRBJ1-3, with D unresolved. The CDR3 runs to 13 residues. CDR1 is LGHDT and CDR2 is YNNKEL in the germline V gene (reference sequence). Trimming shortened V by 2 bases and J by 5 bases, and 7 bases separated the two germline ends. Here the CDR3 reads CASSQFTRNTIYF. The CDR3 bases are TGTGCCAGCAGCCAATTTACGAGAAACACCATATATTTT.

This clone was detected a few times. CDR3 sequence (DNA): TGTGCCAGCAGCTTAGATCCAGGGGGAGGCTACACCTTC. This translates into CASSLDPGGGYTF. The chain links TRBV7-2 to TRBJ1-2, with TRBD1 matching over 7 bases. J was trimmed by 8 bases and V by 1 base; bases with no gene match: 4. The CDR3 spans 13 residues. From germline, CDR1 is SGHTA and CDR2 FQGNSA. The full variable domain, completed using reference TRBV7-2 and TRBJ1-2, is GAGVSQSPSNKVTEKGKDVELRCDPISGHTALYWYRQSLGQGLEFLIYFQGNSAPDKSGLPSDRFSAERTGGSVSTLTIQRTQQEDSAVYLCASSLDPGGGYTFGSGTRLTVV.

The table lists this clone with a few counts. The chain's CDR3 is CASSLFSAGLIYEQYF. The CDR3 bases are TGTGCCAGCAGTTTATTCTCTGCGGGTTTGATATACGAGCAGTACTTC. The chain employs TRBV27 and TRBJ2-7; the D gene is possibly TRBD2 (5 bases). V was cut by 1 base and J by 4 bases, with 17 bases left in between. The germline V gene encodes CDR1 MNHEY and CDR2 SMNVEV (reference sequence). This CDR3 region has 16 residues.

V usage is TRBV9 and J usage is TRBJ1-2; the D is unclear. V gave up 7 bases and J gave up 0 bases, with 10 bases separating them. The CDR3 contains 13 residues. Germline lookup yields CDR1 SGDLS and CDR2 YYNGEE. CDR3 loop: CASSEIANYGYTF. As DNA, the CDR3 is TGTGCCAGCTCAGAGATTGCTAACTATGGCTACACCTTC.

The V gene is TRBV9, the J gene TRBJ2-3, with D perhaps being TRBD1 or TRBD2 (6 bases each). Germline CDR1 and CDR2: SGDLS and YYNGEE. Trimming pared 3 bases from V and 6 bases from J, leaving 17 bases between. The CDR3 runs to 15 residues. DNA of the CDR3: TGTGCCAGCAGCGAGGGGGGACTCCTGATGGATACGCAGTATTTT. Translated: CASSEGGLLMDTQYF.

The J gene is TRBJ2-7, the V gene TRBV6-1; weak D call: TRBD2 (6 bases). This CDR3 contains 13 residues. Germline-derived CDR1 and CDR2 are MNHNS and SASEGT. V was cut by 1 base and J by 6 bases, with 10 bases left in between. In DNA, the CDR3 is TGTGCCAGCAGTGAAGTTGGGGGGTTCGAGCAGTACTTC. Amino acid sequence: CASSEVGGFEQYF.

The chain combines TRBV19 with TRBJ1-1, with TRBD1 matching 7 bases. The V segment lost 3 bases and the J segment 0 bases; nucleotides outside the gene matches: 4. The germline V gene encodes CDR1 LNHDA and CDR2 SQIVND (reference sequence). There are 15 residues in the CDR3. The CDR3 loop is CASSMPTGMNTEAFF. In nucleotides, the CDR3 is TGTGCCAGTAGTATGCCGACAGGGATGAACACTGAAGCTTTCTTT.

V is TRBV5-1 and J is TRBJ2-5; perhaps TRBD1 as D (5 bases). V was clipped by 3 bases and J by 5 bases, with 17 bases between them. The CDR3 is made up of 15 amino acids. The germline V gene encodes CDR1 SGHRS and CDR2 YFSETQ. The CDR3 DNA follows: TGCGCCAGCAGCTATAGGCAGGGCGGTTTGGAGACCCAGTACTTC. Its translation: CASSYRQGGLETQYF.

This clone has just a few counts. This chain links TRBV27 with TRBJ2-2, with 7 bases aligning to TRBD2. V trimming: 2 bases; J trimming: 5 bases; junction bases outside the gene matches: 8. The V gene's germline CDR1 is MNHEY and CDR2 SMNVEV (reference sequence). This CDR3 has 16 amino acids. In DNA form, the CDR3 reads TGTGCCAGCAGTTTACGTAGCAGGGAGGGTACCGGGGAGCTGTTTTTT. As protein: CASSLRSREGTGELFF.

The CDR3 bases are TGTGCCAGCAGAAACAGCTTGGAGCAGTACTTC. Protein sequence: CASRNSLEQYF. The chain joins TRBV6-5 to TRBJ2-7; D call uncertain. Deletions cut 6 bases from V and 7 bases from J, with 10 bases between. The CDR3 sequence is 11 residues long. In germline, CDR1 is MNHEY, CDR2 SVGAGI.

The chain couples TRBV19 to TRBJ1-5, with 9 positions matching TRBD1. The germline gives CDR1 LNHDA, CDR2 SQIVND (reference sequence). The CDR3 spans 15 residues. V gave up 6 bases and J gave up 6 bases; unmatched junction bases: 9. The CDR3 loop is CASSRQQGAGQPQHF. In DNA, the CDR3 is TGTGCCAGTAGCCGACAACAGGGGGCGGGTCAGCCCCAGCATTTT.

The V gene is TRBV9, the J gene TRBJ2-3; TRBD2 aligns across 8 bases. The germline V gene has CDR1 SGDLS and CDR2 YYNGEE. Germline trimming cut 4 bases from V and 7 bases from J; bases unmatched to any gene: 11. The CDR3 runs to 15 residues. Here the CDR3 DNA reads TGTGCCAGCAGCCCACGGGGGGGCTTGTCTCATACGCAGTATTTT. Translating gives CASSPRGGLSHTQYF.

The V call is TRBV5-1, the J call TRBJ1-6; D is possibly TRBD1 (6 bases). Germline V CDR1 and CDR2: SGHRS, YFSETQ. The CDR3 runs to 16 residues. Trimming left V 7 bases short and J 7 bases short, with 21 bases between. CDR3 bases: TGCGCCAGCCGGGGGGGCACTCTCGTGGAAAATTCACCCCTCCACTTT. Translation: CASRGGTLVENSPLHF.

The V call is TRBV6-6, the J call TRBJ2-5; D tentatively reads TRBD1 or TRBD2 (6 bases each). The V gene lost 10 bases and the J gene lost 2 bases, with 14 bases spanning the gap. CDR1 MNHNY and CDR2 SVGAGI come from the germline V gene (reference sequence). The CDR3 spans 13 residues. CDR3 sequence: CAIAGHQQETQYF. The CDR3 coding sequence is TGTGCCATCGCGGGACACCAACAAGAGACCCAGTACTTC.

The rearrangement joins TRBV5-4 to TRBJ2-1; D not resolved. Trimming took off 0 bases at V and 0 bases at J, with 10 bases between the two ends. Germline CDR1 reads SGHNT; CDR2 reads YYREEE (reference sequence). This CDR3 region has 16 residues. The CDR3 sequence is CASSLVMSSSYNEQFF. For the CDR3, the DNA is TGTGCCAGCAGCTTGGTAATGTCGAGCTCCTACAATGAGCAGTTCTTC.

In its sample, this clone was seen a few times. V is TRBV10-3 and J is TRBJ1-2; possible D gene TRBD1, 6 bases. The V and J ends lost 2 bases and 2 bases respectively, with 6 bases between them. Germline V gives CDR1 ENHRY, CDR2 SYGVKD. This CDR3 contains 13 residues. The CDR3 DNA reads TGTGCCATCAGTGAGGGACAGAACTATGGCTACACCTTC. Translating gives CAISEGQNYGYTF.

In this sample, this clone turned up once. The gene calls are TRBV15 and TRBJ1-6, with 10 bases lining up with TRBD1. The CDR3 covers 16 residues. The ends lost 3 bases at V and 10 bases at J; junction bases unmatched: 9. Germline V lookup: CDR1 LNHNV, CDR2 YYDKDF (reference sequence). The CDR3 spells CATSRERQGAGSPLHF. The CDR3 region has the DNA TGTGCCACCAGCAGGGAACGACAGGGGGCAGGATCACCCCTCCACTTT.